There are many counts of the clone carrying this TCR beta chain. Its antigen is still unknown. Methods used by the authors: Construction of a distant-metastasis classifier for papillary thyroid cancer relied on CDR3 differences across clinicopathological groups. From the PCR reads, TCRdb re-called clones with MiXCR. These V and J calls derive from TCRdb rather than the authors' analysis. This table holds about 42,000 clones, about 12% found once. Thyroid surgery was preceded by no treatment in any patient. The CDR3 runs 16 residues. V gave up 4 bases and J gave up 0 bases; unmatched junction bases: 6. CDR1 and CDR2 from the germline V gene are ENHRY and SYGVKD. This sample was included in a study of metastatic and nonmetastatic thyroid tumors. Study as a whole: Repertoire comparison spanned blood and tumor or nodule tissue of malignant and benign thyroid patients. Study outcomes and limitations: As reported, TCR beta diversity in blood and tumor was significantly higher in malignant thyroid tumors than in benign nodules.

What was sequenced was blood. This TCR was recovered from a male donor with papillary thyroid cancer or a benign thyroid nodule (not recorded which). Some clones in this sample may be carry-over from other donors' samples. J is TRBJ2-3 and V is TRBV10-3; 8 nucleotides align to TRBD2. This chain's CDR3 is CAISGPRGASTDTQYF. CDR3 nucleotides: TGTGCCATCAGTGGACCGCGGGGGGCGAGCACAGATACGCAGTATTTT.